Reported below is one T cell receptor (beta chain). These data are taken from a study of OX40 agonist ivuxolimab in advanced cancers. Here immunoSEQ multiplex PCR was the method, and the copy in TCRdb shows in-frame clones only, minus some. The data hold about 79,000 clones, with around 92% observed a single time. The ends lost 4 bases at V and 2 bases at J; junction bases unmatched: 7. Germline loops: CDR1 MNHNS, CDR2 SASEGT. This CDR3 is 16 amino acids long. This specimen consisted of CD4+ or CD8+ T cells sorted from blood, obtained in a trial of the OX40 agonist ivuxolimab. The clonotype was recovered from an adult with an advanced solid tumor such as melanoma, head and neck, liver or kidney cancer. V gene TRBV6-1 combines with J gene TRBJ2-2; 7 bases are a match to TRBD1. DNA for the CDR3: TGTGCCAGCAGTGCCATTAGGGGGCGAAACACCGGGGAGCTGTTTTTT. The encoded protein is CASSAIRGRNTGELFF.